One T cell receptor (beta chain) is described in this entry. The antigen remains unidentified. This specimen comes from a study of OX40 agonist ivuxolimab in advanced cancers. Background on the study: The treatment was a fully human IgG2 OX40 agonist, ivuxolimab. Study-wide points: Several nonresponders also turned out to have low normalized T-cell clonal expansion.

CDR1 and CDR2 from the germline V gene are MDHEN and SYDVKM. Losses at the gene ends were 3 bases for V and 8 bases for J; bases not matched to a gene: 6. CDR3 length: 14 residues. TCRdb keeps only in-frame clones here, not all; method: immunoSEQ multiplex PCR. This sample carries about 12,000 clones, more than 70% of them seen once, and the ten largest clones take less than 35%. This receptor was obtained from an adult with an advanced solid tumor such as melanoma, head and neck, liver or kidney cancer. The chain employs TRBV28 and TRBJ1-1, with 10 bases identical to TRBD1. The sample in question was CD4+ or CD8+ T cells sorted from blood, obtained in a trial of the OX40 agonist ivuxolimab. CDR3: CASSLDRGIREAFF. The CDR3 DNA follows: TGTGCCAGCAGTTTGGACAGGGGGATTCGGGAAGCTTTCTTT.